This is a list of T cell receptor beta chains from one sample in a study of metastatic and nonmetastatic thyroid tumors. TCRdb reprocessed the PCR reads via MiXCR. The sample has 20,000 to 25,000 clones, 13% to 15% seen once. Material for sequencing was tumor tissue. The origin of the receptors is a female donor with papillary thyroid cancer or a benign thyroid nodule (not recorded which). Some clones in this sample may be carry-over from other donors' samples. Each CDR3 is given with its conserved first and last residue. Fields, in order: clone size, CDR3 length, J gene, V gene, D gene, CDR3 DNA, CDR3 protein. D genes are given only for firm matches. Not all rows give a size; the values are once, few, many and, for expanded clones, a class.

many | 13 | TRBJ2-2 | TRBV27 | . | TGTGCCAGCAGTGCCCGGGCGGGCGGGGAGCTGTTTTTT | CASSARAGGELFF
. | 13 | TRBJ1-6 | TRBV6-1 | . | TGTGCCAGCAGTGGGGGGTATAATTCACCCCTCCACTTT | CASSGGYNSPLHF
many | 15 | TRBJ2-3 | TRBV5-4 | TRBD2 | TGTGCCAGCAGCTTAACTAGCGGGGTAGTAGATACGCAGTATTTT | CASSLTSGVVDTQYF
many | 14 | TRBJ2-1 | TRBV10-2 | TRBD2 | TGCGCCAGCCACCCGGGGGGGGCAGGCAATGAGCAGTTCTTC | CASHPGGAGNEQFF
. | 13 | TRBJ2-3 | TRBV7-3 | TRBD2 | TGTGCCAGCAGCCTGGGACTAGCAGATACGCAGTATTTT | CASSLGLADTQYF
medium-sized | 14 | TRBJ2-7 | TRBV28 | . | TGTGCCAGCAGGCCTTTGTACCCCTCCTACGAGCAGTACTTC | CASRPLYPSYEQYF
many | 18 | TRBJ2-1 | TRBV4-1 | TRBD2 | TGCGCCAGCAGCCAACGGACTAGCGGCCTTACCTCCTACAATGAGCAGTTCTTC | CASSQRTSGLTSYNEQFF
many | 14 | TRBJ2-5 | TRBV6-1 | . | TGTGCCAGCAGTGAAGCTTTTATAAGGGAGACCCAGTACTTC | CASSEAFIRETQYF
many | 14 | TRBJ2-3 | TRBV20-1 | TRBD2 | TGCAGTGCTTATAGCGGGAGGGAGGCAGATACGCAGTATTTT | CSAYSGREADTQYF
many | 16 | TRBJ1-2 | TRBV4-2 | TRBD1 | TGTGCCAGCAGCCTCTCCGGACAGGGCATATCGGATGGCTACACCTTC | CASSLSGQGISDGYTF
few | 15 | TRBJ1-1 | TRBV2 | TRBD1 | TGTGCCAGCAGGGAAACAGGGGGCCCGAACACTGAAGCTTTCTTT | CASRETGGPNTEAFF
many | 16 | TRBJ2-2 | TRBV11-1 | TRBD1 | TGTGCCAGCACCTACATACAGGGGGCAATCACCGGGGAGCTGTTTTTT | CASTYIQGAITGELFF
many | 13 | TRBJ2-7 | TRBV7-9 | . | TGTGCCAGCAGCCCGGGACGCCCTATCCAGCAGTACTTC | CASSPGRPIQQYF
many | 12 | TRBJ2-1 | TRBV25-1 | . | TGTGCCAGCAGTGACAGGGGCAATGAGCAGTTCTTC | CASSDRGNEQFF
many | 14 | TRBJ2-1 | TRBV3-1 | . | TGTGCCAGCAGCCAAGAGTTCTCTGACAATGAGCAGTTCTTC | CASSQEFSDNEQFF
many | 16 | TRBJ2-2 | TRBV5-1 | . | TGCGCCAGCAGTAGGACTCCACAAACGAACACCGGGGAGCTGTTTTTT | CASSRTPQTNTGELFF
. | 13 | TRBJ1-2 | TRBV18 | TRBD1 | TGTGCCAGCGGCGGGACAGGGGAGAATGGCTACACCTTC | CASGGTGENGYTF
many | 16 | TRBJ2-7 | TRBV4-2 | TRBD2 | TGTGCCAGCAGCCAAGATCCAGACGGGGGGGCGAACGAGCAGTACTTC | CASSQDPDGGANEQYF
. | 14 | TRBJ2-7 | TRBV3-1 | . | TGTGCCAGCAGCCAAGGGTTAGGCGGCTACGAGCAGCACTTC | CASSQGLGGYEQHF
many | 9 | TRBJ1-2 | TRBV29-1 | . | TGCAGCGTTGAAAGGGGCTACACCTTC | CSVERGYTF
many | 16 | TRBJ2-2 | TRBV12-3/TRBV12-4 | . | TGTGCCAGCAGTTTTGGGCCCTCTTCAACCACCGGGGAGCTGTTTTTT | CASSFGPSSTTGELFF
many | 12 | TRBJ2-2 | TRBV6-1 | . | TGTGCCAGCAGTTTAATCACCGGGGAGCTGTTTTTT | CASSLITGELFF
many | 15 | TRBJ2-1 | TRBV6-1 | TRBD1 | TGTGCCAGCAGTCGTCCCGGGACAGGATACAATGAGCAGTTCTTC | CASSRPGTGYNEQFF
many | 13 | TRBJ1-1 | TRBV18 | . | TGTGCCAGCTCACCACCGGTGAACACTGAAGCTTTCTTT | CASSPPVNTEAFF
once | 14 | TRBJ2-5 | TRBV20-1 | . | TGCAGTGCTAGAGATTTGGGGTGCTCTGAGACCCAGTACTTC | CSARDLGCSETQYF
few | 16 | TRBJ2-7 | TRBV5-1 | . | TGCGCCAGCAGCTCGCCGGATGGATTTAGGCCCTACGAGCAGTACTTC | CASSSPDGFRPYEQYF
many | 16 | TRBJ2-3 | TRBV5-1 | TRBD2 | TGCGCCAGCAGCTTGGACGGGCGGGGGGCCATAGATACGCAGTATTTT | CASSLDGRGAIDTQYF
many | 13 | TRBJ1-1 | TRBV7-9 | . | TGTGCCAGCAGCCCGCAGCCGAACACTGAAGCTTTCTTT | CASSPQPNTEAFF
many | 13 | TRBJ2-7 | TRBV20-1 | TRBD2 | TGCAGTGCTAGAGGACTAGCGGGTTACGAGCAGTACTTC | CSARGLAGYEQYF
. | 14 | TRBJ2-1 | TRBV5-1 | TRBD2 | TGCGCCAGCAGCTTGGGGTCTAGCGGGAACGAGCAGTTCTTC | CASSLGSSGNEQFF
many | 14 | TRBJ1-5 | TRBV12-3/TRBV12-4 | . | TGTGCCAGCAGTTTATATGGACCTACTCAGCCCCAGCATTTT | CASSLYGPTQPQHF
. | 12 | TRBJ1-6 | TRBV7-2 | . | TGTGCCAGCAGTACGGCGAATTCACCCCTCCACTTT | CASSTANSPLHF
. | 13 | TRBJ2-7 | TRBV20-1 | . | TGCAGTGCTAGAGGCGCGTTTACCGGCGAGCAGTACTTC | CSARGAFTGEQYF
many | 15 | TRBJ1-1 | TRBV5-1 | TRBD1 | TGCGCCAGCAGCCCCACCGGGACAGGGAACACTGAAGCTTTCTTT | CASSPTGTGNTEAFF
medium-sized | 16 | TRBJ2-6 | TRBV11-2 | TRBD1 | TGTGCCAGCCGCGACAGGGCAAACTCTGGGGCCAACGTCCTGACTTTC | CASRDRANSGANVLTF
many | 13 | TRBJ1-2 | TRBV6-1 | TRBD1 | TGTGCCAGCGTCGGGACAGGGAACTATGGCTACACCTTC | CASVGTGNYGYTF
few | 12 | TRBJ2-1 | TRBV6-1 | . | TGTGCCATTGGAACCTCCTACAATGAGCAGTTCTTC | CAIGTSYNEQFF
many | 16 | TRBJ2-7 | TRBV11-2 | . | TGTGCCAGCAGCTTAGTAGGTGGGGACACCAGATACGAGCAGTACTTC | CASSLVGGDTRYEQYF
many | 14 | TRBJ2-1 | TRBV30 | TRBD1 | TGTGCCTGGAGTGTTAAAAGACAGGGCAGGGAGCAGTTCTTC | CAWSVKRQGREQFF
. | 13 | TRBJ2-3 | TRBV20-1 | . | TGCAGTGCCCCGGGCATCGGCACAGATACGCAGTATTTT | CSAPGIGTDTQYF
many | 13 | TRBJ2-5 | TRBV15 | . | TGTGCCACCAGCGGGCAGGGAGGAGAGACCCAGTACTTC | CATSGQGGETQYF
medium-sized | 12 | TRBJ2-7 | TRBV6-2/TRBV6-3 | . | TGTGCCAGCAGTTTACAGGTATACGAGCAGTACTTC | CASSLQVYEQYF
many | 15 | TRBJ1-2 | TRBV10-3 | TRBD1 | TGTGCCATCAGCCGAAGAAAGGGGGCCTTCTATGGCTACACCTTC | CAISRRKGAFYGYTF
many | 15 | TRBJ1-3 | TRBV6-1 | TRBD1 | TGTGCCAGCAGCCGCCGCAGGGGGCCCGGAAACACCATATATTTT | CASSRRRGPGNTIYF
many | 14 | TRBJ1-2 | TRBV5-1 | . | TGCGCCAGCAGCTTGGGCTCAGGGGTTATAGGCTACACCTTC | CASSLGSGVIGYTF
many | 14 | TRBJ1-6 | TRBV6-1 | . | TGTGCCAGCAGTAATAGGGGTCGAGATTCGCCCCTCCACTTT | CASSNRGRDSPLHF
once | 15 | TRBJ2-2 | TRBV12-3/TRBV12-4 | . | TGTGCCAGCTATTTTGGGGCCACCCAAACCGGGGAGCTGTTTTTT | CASYFGATQTGELFF
. | 18 | TRBJ2-1 | TRBV10-1 | TRBD2 | TGCGCCAGCAGTGAGTCCACCGGGCTAGCGGGAGTGGGCAATGAGCAGTTCTTC | CASSESTGLAGVGNEQFF
many | 15 | TRBJ2-1 | TRBV3-1 | . | TGTGCCAGCAGCCAAGTTCTAGGACCCTACAATGAGCAGTTCTTC | CASSQVLGPYNEQFF
many | 18 | TRBJ2-3 | TRBV12-5 | TRBD1 | TGTGCTAGTGGTCGGGGACAGGTAAACTCAGTACGGCCAGATACGCAGTATTTT | CASGRGQVNSVRPDTQYF
many | 16 | TRBJ2-2 | TRBV7-3 | . | TGTGCCAGCAGCCCCCAGCCCCAGGGAAACACCGGGGAGCTGTTTTTT | CASSPQPQGNTGELFF
medium-sized | 13 | TRBJ2-7 | TRBV2 | . | TGTGCCAGCAGTGAACAGGGGACCTACGAGCAGTACTTC | CASSEQGTYEQYF
. | 12 | TRBJ1-2 | TRBV30 | TRBD1 | TGTGCCTGGAGCCGACAGGGAAGCGGCTACACCTTC | CAWSRQGSGYTF
many | 12 | TRBJ2-7 | TRBV7-9 | . | TGTGCCAGCAGCTTAGAAGTCTACGAGCAGTACTTC | CASSLEVYEQYF
many | 15 | TRBJ2-2 | TRBV5-1 | . | TGCGCCAGCAGCTTGGACAGGGTAATCACCGGGGAGCTGTTTTTT | CASSLDRVITGELFF
medium-sized | 13 | TRBJ2-5 | TRBV19 | . | TGTGCCAGTAGTATGGGTCTCCAAGAGACCCAGTACTTC | CASSMGLQETQYF
many | 17 | TRBJ2-1 | TRBV2 | TRBD1 | TGTGCCAGCAGTGGAGCGGGCGGGGGACAGGGGAGGGATGAGCAGTTCTTC | CASSGAGGGQGRDEQFF
many | 16 | TRBJ2-2 | TRBV10-1 | TRBD1 | TGCGCCAGCAGCCGAAATCCCGACAGGGGAACCGGGGAGCTGTTTTTT | CASSRNPDRGTGELFF
many | 12 | TRBJ1-1 | TRBV20-1 | . | TGCAGTGCTCGGGGCCAGAAATGGTCGACTTTCTTT | CSARGQKWSTFF
large | 13 | TRBJ2-7 | TRBV2 | TRBD1 | TGTGCCAGCAGTGAAGGGGACAGTTACGAGCAGTACTTC | CASSEGDSYEQYF